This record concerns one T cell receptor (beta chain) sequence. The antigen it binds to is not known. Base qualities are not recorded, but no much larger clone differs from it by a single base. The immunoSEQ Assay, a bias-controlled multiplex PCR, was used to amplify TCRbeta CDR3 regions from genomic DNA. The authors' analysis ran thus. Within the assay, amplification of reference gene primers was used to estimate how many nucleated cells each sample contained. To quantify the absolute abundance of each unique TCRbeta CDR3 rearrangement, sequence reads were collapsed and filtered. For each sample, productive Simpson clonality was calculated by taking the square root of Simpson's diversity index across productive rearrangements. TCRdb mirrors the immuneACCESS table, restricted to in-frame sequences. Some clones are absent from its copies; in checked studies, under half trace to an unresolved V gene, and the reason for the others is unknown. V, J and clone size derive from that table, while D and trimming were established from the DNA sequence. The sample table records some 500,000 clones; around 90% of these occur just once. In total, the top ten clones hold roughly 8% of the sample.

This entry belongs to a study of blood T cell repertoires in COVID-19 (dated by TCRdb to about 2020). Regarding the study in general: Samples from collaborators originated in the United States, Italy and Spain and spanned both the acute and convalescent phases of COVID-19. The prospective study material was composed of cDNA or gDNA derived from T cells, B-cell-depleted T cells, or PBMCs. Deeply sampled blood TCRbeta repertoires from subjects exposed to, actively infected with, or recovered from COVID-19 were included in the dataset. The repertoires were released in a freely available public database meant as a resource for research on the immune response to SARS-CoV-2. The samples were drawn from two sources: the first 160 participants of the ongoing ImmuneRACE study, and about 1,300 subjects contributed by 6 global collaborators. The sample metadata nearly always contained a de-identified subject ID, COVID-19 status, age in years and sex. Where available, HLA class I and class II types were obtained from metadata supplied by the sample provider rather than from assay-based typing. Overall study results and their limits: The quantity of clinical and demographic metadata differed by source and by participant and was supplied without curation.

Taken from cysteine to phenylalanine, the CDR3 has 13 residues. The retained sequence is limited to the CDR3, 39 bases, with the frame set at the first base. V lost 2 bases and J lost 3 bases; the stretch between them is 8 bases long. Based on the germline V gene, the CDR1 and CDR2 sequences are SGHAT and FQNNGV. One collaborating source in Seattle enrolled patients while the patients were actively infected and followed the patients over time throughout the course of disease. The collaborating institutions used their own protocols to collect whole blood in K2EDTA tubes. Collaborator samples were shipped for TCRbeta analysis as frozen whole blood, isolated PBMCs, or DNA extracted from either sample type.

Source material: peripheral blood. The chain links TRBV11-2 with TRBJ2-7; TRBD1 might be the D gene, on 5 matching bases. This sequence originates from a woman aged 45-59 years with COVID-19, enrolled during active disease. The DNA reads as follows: TGTGCCAGCAGCTTAAATAGGGGCTACGAGCAGTACTTC. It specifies CASSLNRGYEQYF. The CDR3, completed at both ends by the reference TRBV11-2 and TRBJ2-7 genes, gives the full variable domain EAGVAQSPRYKIIEKRQSVAFWCNPISGHATLYWYQQILGQGPKLLIQFQNNGVVDDSQLPKDRFSAERLKGVDSTLKIQPAKLEDSAVYLCASSLNRGYEQYFGPGTRLTVT.